One sample yielded the 11 T cell receptor beta chains listed below, sequenced in a study of T-cell reconstitution after alpha-beta-depleted transplantation in children. The TCRbeta library incorporated unique molecular identifiers. Via MiXCR, TCRdb re-called the PCR reads, giving one row per CDR3 protein. Among around 600,000 distinct CDR3 sequences listed, about 10% were seen once. This material consisted of PBMCs from the stem cell graft donor, taken from the stem cell graft. These TCRs come from a human donor who donated a stem cell graft to a child with acute myeloid leukemia.

The table lists this clonotype with a few counts. The chain combines TRBV29-1 with TRBJ1-1; D gene unclear. Per the germline V gene, CDR1 is SQVTM and CDR2 is ANQGSEA. Deletions cut 7 bases from V and 3 bases from J, with 15 bases between. The CDR3 is 13 amino acids. CDR3 protein: CSAKRLTDTEAFF. The CDR3 nucleotides are TGCAGCGCCAAGAGACTTACCGACACTGAAGCTTTCTTT.

This clonotype was seen ten or more times. CDR3: CASSKWDDSYEQYF. Written as DNA, the CDR3 is TGTGCCAGCAGTAAATGGGACGACTCCTACGAGCAGTACTTC. The J gene is TRBJ2-7, the V gene TRBV4-2; D tentatively fits TRBD1 or TRBD2 (5 bases each). The CDR3 contains 14 residues. Germline CDR1 reads LGHNA; CDR2 reads YNFKEQ. Trimming stripped 6 bases from V and 0 bases from J, with 12 bases between.

CDR3 bases: TGCGCCAGCAGCTTGGGGCTAGCGGGAGAGAGGTCCGAGCAGTACTTC. Translating it yields CASSLGLAGERSEQYF. V gene TRBV5-1 combines with J gene TRBJ2-7, with TRBD2 identical over 10 bases. There are 16 residues in the CDR3. The germline V gene encodes CDR1 SGHRS and CDR2 YFSETQ. Trimming removed 0 bases from V and 6 bases from J; junction bases left unmatched: 9.

This clonotype has just a few counts. The rearrangement joins TRBV11-2 to TRBJ2-3; D may match TRBD1 or TRBD2 (5 bases each). The CDR3 is 14 residues long. CDR1 SGHAT and CDR2 FQNNGV come from the germline V gene. Trimming removed 7 bases from V and 5 bases from J, with 16 bases in between. The CDR3 reads CASKKAGAGDTQYF. The CDR3 nucleotides read TGTGCCAGCAAGAAAGCCGGGGCGGGAGATACGCAGTATTTT.

This rearrangement joins TRBV5-1 to TRBJ1-2, with D possibly TRBD1 on 6 matching bases. Trimming shortened V by 4 bases and J by 1 base, and 11 bases separated the two germline ends. The CDR3 is 14 amino acids. CDR1 and CDR2 (germline): SGHRS, YFSETQ. The CDR3 reads CASSPRTDNYGYTF. In DNA form, the CDR3 reads TGCGCCAGCAGCCCACGGACAGATAACTATGGCTACACCTTC.

The rearrangement links TRBV29-1 to TRBJ2-3; 7 bases are a match to TRBD2. The length of the CDR3 is 15 residues. J lost 0 bases, V lost 7 bases, and 10 bases had no gene match. In germline, CDR1 is SQVTM, CDR2 ANQGSEA. DNA of the CDR3: TGCAGCGCTTTAATGGGAGCGGGAAGCACAGATACGCAGTATTTT. Translated: CSALMGAGSTDTQYF.

Ten or more counts support this clonotype. This sequence joins TRBV20-1 and TRBJ1-4; D not certain. CDR1 is DFQATT, CDR2 SNEGSKA, per germline (reference sequence). This CDR3 is built from 13 residues. Trimming took 0 bases from V and 7 from J, leaving 9 bases between them. The CDR3 region is CSARDEKGEKLFF. The CDR3 bases are TGCAGTGCTAGAGATGAAAAGGGTGAAAAACTGTTTTTT.

The CDR3 is CASSLLTGGDYNEQFF. In nucleotides, the CDR3 is TGTGCCAGCAGCTTACTTACAGGGGGCGATTACAATGAGCAGTTCTTC. The rearrangement joins TRBV7-2 to TRBJ2-1, with TRBD1 matching over 9 bases. The CDR3 consists of 16 residues. V was pared by 2 bases and J by 4 bases, with 6 bases of the junction left unmatched. The germline V gene encodes CDR1 SGHTA and CDR2 FQGNSA.

The gene calls are TRBV5-1 and TRBJ2-1, with D perhaps TRBD1 or TRBD2 (5 bases each). V gave up 2 bases and J gave up 6 bases, with 21 bases separating them. In germline, CDR1 is SGHRS, CDR2 YFSETQ. The CDR3 extends over 17 amino acids. The CDR3 coding sequence is TGCGCCAGCAGCTTACGCCCCGGGACCGCCGAGTCCAATGAGCAGTTCTTC. This encodes CASSLRPGTAESNEQFF. Variable domain in full (rest from reference TRBV5-1 and TRBJ2-1): KAGVTQTPRYLIKTRGQQVTLSCSPISGHRSVSWYQQTPGQGLQFLFEYFSETQRNKGNFPGRFSGRQFSNSRSEMNVSTLELGDSALYLCASSLRPGTAESNEQFFGPGTRLTVL.

The V and J genes are TRBV13 and TRBJ2-2; a possible D gene is TRBD1 (5 bases). Germline CDR1 reads PRHDT; CDR2 reads FYEKMQ (reference sequence). Trimming left V 1 base short and J 3 bases short, with 9 bases between. The CDR3 covers 15 residues. CDR3: CASSLVGAHTGELFF. Here the CDR3 DNA reads TGTGCCAGCAGCTTAGTAGGGGCTCACACCGGGGAGCTGTTTTTT. Based on the CDR3 plus reference TRBV13 and TRBJ2-2, the full variable domain is AAGVIQSPRHLIKEKRETATLKCYPIPRHDTVYWYQQGPGQDPQFLISFYEKMQSDKGSIPDRFSAQQFSDYHSELNMSSLELGDSALYFCASSLVGAHTGELFFGEGSRLTVL.

This clonotype was detected many times. This chain uses TRBV11-2 with TRBJ2-3; TRBD1 or TRBD2 may be the D gene (5 bases each). The ends were cut back, 1 base at V and 2 bases at J, with 7 bases in the middle. Germline V CDR1 and CDR2: SGHAT, FQNNGV. The CDR3 totals 14 residues. CDR3 sequence reads: CASSLVGTTDTQYF. CDR3 nucleotides: TGTGCCAGCAGCTTAGTGGGGACCACAGATACGCAGTATTTT.